This entry features one T cell receptor (beta chain) sequence. This clonotype has a handful of counts. Its antigen is currently not known. Per-base qualities were not stored, and no clone one base away is much larger. The data are from a study (dated by TCRdb to 2016 to 2017). Preparation of the library involved RT-PCR. TCRdb lists the instrument as Illumina MiSeq. TCRdb's own reprocessing of the public reads used fastp at Q25 and MiXCR and kept productive beta chains. Rows with one shared CDR3 protein collapse into an entry with the most common genes and DNA. Here the sample has about 680,000 distinct CDR3 sequences; 13% to 15% occur a single time. Of the sample, 3.6% falls within the top ten clones. The sequenced material came from memory CD4+ T cells from blood. The sequence derives from a female donor in good health, serving as a healthy control.

The CDR3 is CASALGVEEKLFF. The sequenced DNA: TGCGCCAGCGCGTTGGGGGTAGAGGAAAAACTGTTTTTT. The rearranged segments are TRBV5-1 and TRBJ1-4; 5 matching bases give a weak D call of TRBD1. Cut back by 7 bases and 8 bases, the V and J ends lie 15 bases apart. The CDR3, cysteine through phenylalanine, is 13 amino acids long. Here the CDR3 DNA is all that survives: 39 bases in frame from base 1. Per the germline V gene, SGHRS is the CDR1 and YFSETQ is the CDR2.